This TCR beta chain was recorded in a study of blood T cell repertoires in COVID-19 (dated by TCRdb to 2020 to 2022). For the study in its entirety: The collaborator samples originated in the United States, Italy and Spain and spanned the acute and convalescent phases of COVID-19. The samples were drawn from the first 160 participants of the ongoing ImmuneRACE study and from 1,254 subjects provided by 6 global collaborators. Where HLA class I and class II types were available, the types were taken from metadata supplied by the sample provider, not from assay-based typing. The prospective study material was composed of cDNA or gDNA derived from T cells, B-cell-depleted T cells, or PBMCs. The repertoires were released in a freely available public database meant as a resource for research on the immune response to SARS-CoV-2. The sample metadata nearly always contained a de-identified subject ID, COVID-19 status, age in years and sex. Subjects who had been exposed to COVID-19, were actively infected with it, or had recovered from it provided the deeply sampled blood TCRbeta repertoires that made up the dataset. What the authors observed across the whole study: How much clinical and demographic metadata was included differed by source and by participant, and the metadata was provided uncurated.

TCRbeta CDR3 regions were amplified from genomic DNA using the immunoSEQ Assay, a bias-controlled multiplex PCR. The authors processed their data as follows. The number of nucleated cells in each sample was estimated from the amplification of reference gene primers within the assay. Sequence reads were collapsed and filtered to measure the absolute abundance of every unique TCRbeta CDR3 rearrangement. For each sample, productive Simpson clonality was calculated as the square root of Simpson's diversity index over productive rearrangements. What TCRdb holds here is the immuneACCESS table cut down to in-frame rearrangements. Part of the clones is not present; checked against another copy, under half of the missing clones reflect an unresolved V gene, and the others are unexplained. V and J calls and clone size follow that table, whereas D and trimming were derived from the DNA. The sample table shows about 400,000 clones, and 75% to 90% are seen once. The top ten hold 4.3% of the sample.

Whole blood was collected in K2EDTA tubes by collaborating institutions according to the institutions' own protocols. For TCRbeta analysis, collaborator samples were shipped as frozen whole blood, as isolated PBMCs, or as DNA extracted from either sample type. V is pared back by 3 bases and J by 6 bases, with 10 bases lying between the germline termini. From the cysteine through the phenylalanine, the CDR3 covers 13 amino acids. CDR3 DNA is the only sequence kept; it has 39 bases, read in frame from the first base. According to the germline V gene, CDR1 reads SGHAT and CDR2 reads FQNNGV. As concerns this clone: Which antigen it targets is not known. Base qualities were left out, and no much larger clone turns up one base away.

This sequence uses TRBV11-2 and TRBJ2-3, with the D gene not clear enough to name. The source material was peripheral blood. This receptor was obtained from a woman in her thirties with acute or convalescent COVID-19. Here the CDR3 is given as CASSLESFDTQYF. The nucleotides are TGTGCCAGCAGCTTGGAGTCCTTCGATACGCAGTATTTT.